Listed below are T cell receptor beta chains from one sample, sequenced in a study of shared clonotypes between healthy human individuals. The method was immunoSEQ multiplex PCR; TCRdb's version includes in-frame clones alone and lacks a portion of them. In the table there are 2 million to 3 million clones, roughly 93% of which are singletons. The sample taken for sequencing was naive CD4+ T cells from PBMCs. These receptors were collected from a man younger than 35 in good health. Some clones in this sample may be carry-over from other donors' samples. CDR3s include the opening cysteine and the closing phenylalanine or tryptophan. A D gene is named only where the DNA matches it firmly. A clone size is listed for some rows: how often the clone was seen (once, few, many), or a class if it is expanded.

j_gene: TRBJ1-4; d_gene: TRBD1; abundance: once; v_gene: TRBV5-6; CDR3aa: CASSLEGANEKLFF; CDR3nt: TGTGCCAGCAGCTTGGAGGGGGCGAATGAAAAACTGTTTTTT
j_gene: TRBJ1-1; d_gene: TRBD1; abundance: .; v_gene: TRBV7-9; CDR3aa: CASSPRTGVNTEAFF; CDR3nt: TGTGCCAGCAGCCCCAGGACAGGGGTGAACACTGAAGCTTTCTTT
j_gene: TRBJ2-3; d_gene: .; abundance: .; v_gene: TRBV4-3; CDR3aa: CASSQDRVGATDTQYF; CDR3nt: TGCGCCAGCAGCCAAGATCGAGTGGGGGCCACAGATACGCAGTATTTT
j_gene: TRBJ2-2; d_gene: TRBD2; abundance: .; v_gene: TRBV5-1; CDR3aa: CASSPGEGFGELFF; CDR3nt: TGCGCCAGCAGCCCCGGGGAGGGGTTCGGGGAGCTGTTTTTT
j_gene: TRBJ2-1; d_gene: TRBD2; abundance: .; v_gene: TRBV9; CDR3aa: CASSTSSGSFNEQFF; CDR3nt: TGTGCCAGCAGTACTTCTAGCGGGAGTTTCAATGAGCAGTTCTTC
j_gene: TRBJ2-1; d_gene: .; abundance: .; v_gene: TRBV28; CDR3aa: CASPPRDSSYNEQFF; CDR3nt: TGTGCCAGCCCCCCCCGGGATAGCTCCTACAATGAGCAGTTCTTC
j_gene: TRBJ2-3; d_gene: .; abundance: few; v_gene: TRBV28; CDR3aa: CASSLRGTDTQYF; CDR3nt: TGTGCCAGCAGTTTACGGGGCACAGATACGCAGTATTTT
j_gene: TRBJ2-1; d_gene: .; abundance: .; v_gene: TRBV7-3; CDR3aa: CASSAVGVGHNEQFF; CDR3nt: TGTGCCAGCAGCGCGGTTGGCGTAGGGCACAATGAGCAGTTCTTC
j_gene: TRBJ2-2; d_gene: .; abundance: .; v_gene: TRBV5-1; CDR3aa: CASSFSRNTGELFF; CDR3nt: TGCGCCAGCAGCTTCAGTAGGAACACCGGGGAGCTGTTTTTT
j_gene: TRBJ2-2; d_gene: .; abundance: .; v_gene: TRBV11-1; CDR3aa: CASSLRQVPNTEELFF; CDR3nt: TGTGCCAGCAGCCTACGACAGGTCCCGAACACCGAGGAGCTGTTTTTT
j_gene: TRBJ2-2; d_gene: .; abundance: .; v_gene: TRBV18; CDR3aa: CASSPFLNTGELFF; CDR3nt: TGTGCCAGCTCACCTTTCCTGAACACCGGGGAGCTGTTTTTT
j_gene: TRBJ2-7; d_gene: .; abundance: .; v_gene: TRBV11-2; CDR3aa: CASSLEIRPYEQYF; CDR3nt: TGTGCCAGCAGCTTAGAGATCAGGCCCTACGAGCAGTACTTC
j_gene: TRBJ1-1; d_gene: .; abundance: .; v_gene: TRBV28; CDR3aa: CASSPLVPTEAFF; CDR3nt: TGTGCCAGCAGCCCCCTGGTCCCCACTGAAGCTTTCTTT
j_gene: TRBJ2-7; d_gene: TRBD2; abundance: few; v_gene: TRBV7-8; CDR3aa: CASSLDPSGSYEQYF; CDR3nt: TGTGCCAGCAGCTTAGATCCTAGCGGGTCCTACGAGCAGTACTTC
j_gene: TRBJ1-5; d_gene: .; abundance: once; v_gene: TRBV28; CDR3aa: CASSIDPRGNQPQHF; CDR3nt: TGTGCCAGCAGTATCGACCCCAGGGGAAATCAGCCCCAGCATTTT
j_gene: TRBJ2-7; d_gene: .; abundance: .; v_gene: TRBV4-1; CDR3aa: CASSQGGFPKTYEQYF; CDR3nt: TGCGCCAGCAGCCAGGGGGGCTTTCCTAAAACCTACGAGCAGTACTTC
j_gene: TRBJ1-5; d_gene: .; abundance: .; v_gene: TRBV6-1; CDR3aa: CASSGTARNQPQHF; CDR3nt: TGTGCCAGCAGTGGGACAGCCCGCAATCAGCCCCAGCATTTT
j_gene: TRBJ1-1; d_gene: TRBD1; abundance: .; v_gene: TRBV6-1; CDR3aa: CACRQGARDTEAFF; CDR3nt: TGTGCCTGCCGACAGGGGGCGCGAGACACTGAAGCTTTCTTT
j_gene: TRBJ2-7; d_gene: TRBD2; abundance: once; v_gene: TRBV6-5; CDR3aa: CASSYPGGYEQYF; CDR3nt: TGTGCCAGCAGTTACCCGGGGGGCTACGAGCAGTACTTC
j_gene: TRBJ2-1; d_gene: .; abundance: .; v_gene: TRBV11-3; CDR3aa: CASSSQWGGGLNNEQFF; CDR3nt: TGTGCCAGCAGCTCCCAGTGGGGTGGAGGACTTAACAATGAGCAGTTCTTC
j_gene: TRBJ2-5; d_gene: TRBD2; abundance: .; v_gene: TRBV11-2; CDR3aa: CASSLAGLAGVGETQYF; CDR3nt: TGTGCCAGCAGCTTAGCGGGACTAGCGGGAGTCGGGGAGACCCAGTACTTC
j_gene: TRBJ2-3; d_gene: TRBD2; abundance: .; v_gene: TRBV6-5; CDR3aa: CASRGLAARNTQYF; CDR3nt: TGTGCCAGCAGAGGGCTAGCGGCTCGAAATACGCAGTATTTT
j_gene: TRBJ2-5; d_gene: TRBD1; abundance: .; v_gene: TRBV9; CDR3aa: CASSVGFLGGVETQYF; CDR3nt: TGTGCCAGCAGCGTAGGATTCCTAGGGGGCGTAGAGACCCAGTACTTC
j_gene: TRBJ1-4; d_gene: .; abundance: .; v_gene: TRBV6-5; CDR3aa: CASSYSGTVGKLFF; CDR3nt: TGTGCCAGCAGTTACTCTGGGACGGTTGGAAAACTGTTTTTT
j_gene: TRBJ2-5; d_gene: TRBD2; abundance: .; v_gene: TRBV5-1; CDR3aa: CASSLVAGAETQYF; CDR3nt: TGCGCCAGCAGCTTAGTAGCGGGAGCGGAGACCCAGTACTTC
j_gene: TRBJ1-2; d_gene: TRBD1; abundance: .; v_gene: TRBV6-5; CDR3aa: CASGRGRDYGYTF; CDR3nt: TGTGCCAGCGGAAGGGGGCGGGACTATGGCTACACCTTC
j_gene: TRBJ2-7; d_gene: .; abundance: few; v_gene: TRBV15; CDR3aa: CATSRRATYEQYF; CDR3nt: TGTGCCACCAGCCGGCGGGCCACCTACGAGCAGTACTTC
j_gene: TRBJ1-2; d_gene: .; abundance: .; v_gene: TRBV7-9; CDR3aa: CASSLRQAYGYTF; CDR3nt: TGTGCCAGCAGCTTGAGACAGGCCTATGGCTACACCTTC
j_gene: TRBJ2-3; d_gene: .; abundance: .; v_gene: TRBV2; CDR3aa: CATSRQGGTDTQYF; CDR3nt: TGTGCCACCTCGAGGCAGGGCGGCACAGATACGCAGTATTTT
j_gene: TRBJ2-7; d_gene: .; abundance: .; v_gene: TRBV5-6; CDR3aa: CASSLAGIAGEQYF; CDR3nt: TGTGCCAGCAGCTTGGCCGGAATCGCGGGTGAGCAGTACTTC
j_gene: TRBJ1-2; d_gene: TRBD1; abundance: .; v_gene: TRBV6-1; CDR3aa: CASSERDRIYGYTF; CDR3nt: TGTGCCAGCAGTGAAAGGGACAGGATCTATGGCTACACCTTC
j_gene: TRBJ2-7; d_gene: TRBD1; abundance: .; v_gene: TRBV7-9; CDR3aa: CASSRTGGNEQYF; CDR3nt: TGTGCCAGCAGCCGGACAGGGGGCAACGAGCAGTACTTC
j_gene: TRBJ1-1; d_gene: .; abundance: .; v_gene: TRBV29-1; CDR3aa: CSVEDRGGLNTEAFF; CDR3nt: TGCAGCGTTGAAGACAGGGGTGGATTGAACACTGAAGCTTTCTTT
j_gene: TRBJ1-3; d_gene: .; abundance: .; v_gene: TRBV5-1; CDR3aa: CASSPTQGSGNTIYF; CDR3nt: TGCGCCAGCAGCCCAACTCAGGGTTCCGGAAACACCATATATTTT
j_gene: TRBJ2-5; d_gene: .; abundance: .; v_gene: TRBV7-9; CDR3aa: CALTGSGQTQYF; CDR3nt: TGTGCACTCACCGGGAGTGGACAGACCCAGTACTTC
j_gene: TRBJ1-2; d_gene: .; abundance: .; v_gene: TRBV6-5; CDR3aa: CASSPDRRFNYGYTF; CDR3nt: TGTGCCAGCAGTCCTGACAGGCGCTTTAACTATGGCTACACCTTC
j_gene: TRBJ2-1; d_gene: TRBD2; abundance: .; v_gene: TRBV9; CDR3aa: CASNSPRLAGGFYNEQFF; CDR3nt: TGTGCCAGCAACAGCCCGAGGCTAGCGGGAGGTTTCTACAATGAGCAGTTCTTC
j_gene: TRBJ2-7; d_gene: .; abundance: .; v_gene: TRBV14; CDR3aa: CASSQIGGNRYEQYF; CDR3nt: TGTGCCAGCAGCCAAATAGGGGGGAATCGCTACGAGCAGTACTTC
j_gene: TRBJ2-1; d_gene: .; abundance: .; v_gene: TRBV15; CDR3aa: CATSRGRAREQFF; CDR3nt: TGTGCCACCAGCAGAGGTCGGGCCCGGGAGCAGTTCTTC
j_gene: TRBJ2-1; d_gene: .; abundance: .; v_gene: TRBV14; CDR3aa: CASSQDRRRTDEQFF; CDR3nt: TGTGCCAGCAGCCAAGATAGGCGCCGCACGGATGAGCAGTTCTTC
j_gene: TRBJ1-2; d_gene: .; abundance: .; v_gene: TRBV27; CDR3aa: CASRGHGGGGYTF; CDR3nt: TGTGCCAGCCGTGGACACGGTGGTGGTGGCTACACCTTC
j_gene: TRBJ1-2; d_gene: .; abundance: .; v_gene: TRBV9; CDR3aa: CASSEQGFGYTF; CDR3nt: TGTGCCAGCAGCGAACAGGGATTTGGCTACACCTTC
j_gene: TRBJ1-1; d_gene: TRBD1; abundance: once; v_gene: TRBV14; CDR3aa: CASSQMDRGHTEAFF; CDR3nt: TGTGCCAGCAGCCAAATGGACAGGGGGCACACTGAAGCTTTCTTT
j_gene: TRBJ1-4; d_gene: .; abundance: .; v_gene: TRBV6-5; CDR3aa: CASSYSGRENEKLFF; CDR3nt: TGTGCCAGCAGTTACTCTGGCAGGGAGAATGAAAAACTGTTTTTT
j_gene: TRBJ2-5; d_gene: TRBD1; abundance: .; v_gene: TRBV18; CDR3aa: CASSPTRGLETQYF; CDR3nt: TGTGCCAGCTCACCCACGAGGGGGCTTGAGACCCAGTACTTC
j_gene: TRBJ2-7; d_gene: .; abundance: .; v_gene: TRBV27; CDR3aa: CASSLSSLGEQYF; CDR3nt: TGTGCCAGCAGTTTATCTAGCCTGGGTGAGCAGTACTTC
j_gene: TRBJ2-2; d_gene: .; abundance: .; v_gene: TRBV19; CDR3aa: CASSISRTQGTGELFF; CDR3nt: TGTGCCAGTAGTATTTCCCGGACTCAGGGCACCGGGGAGCTGTTTTTT
j_gene: TRBJ2-3; d_gene: .; abundance: once; v_gene: TRBV4-2; CDR3aa: CASSQSPGVLDTQYF; CDR3nt: TGTGCCAGCAGCCAATCGCCCGGAGTTTTAGATACGCAGTATTTT
j_gene: TRBJ2-5; d_gene: .; abundance: .; v_gene: TRBV7-2; CDR3aa: CASSPSGVEETQYF; CDR3nt: TGTGCCAGCAGCCCCTCGGGGGTGGAGGAGACCCAGTACTTC